The 11 T cell receptor beta chains reported below all come from one sample, sequenced in a study of CD8 T cells in ankylosing spondylitis (dated by TCRdb to the late 2010s). The library was generated by 5' RACE. This sample was sequenced with an Illumina HiSeq 2500. TCRdb trimmed the raw reads at Q25, called clones with MiXCR and kept productive beta chains. Entries that share a CDR3 protein sequence are merged under the most common genes and DNA. Counted in this sample were 250,000 to 300,000 distinct CDR3 sequences; 20% of them appeared once. The ten largest clones take up roughly 7.4% of the sample. Sequences were obtained from blood, either unsorted or a sorted T cell fraction (not recorded which). The receptors were gathered from a male donor with ankylosing spondylitis or in good health (not recorded which).

This chain uses TRBV10-3 with TRBJ1-6; D possibly corresponds to TRBD1 (6 bases). CDR3 length equals 13 residues. Trimming left V 4 bases short and J 8 bases short, with 9 bases between. CDR1 and CDR2 (germline): ENHRY, SYGVKD. CDR3 region: CAISAGVYSPLHF. The CDR3 DNA reads TGTGCCATCAGTGCAGGGGTTTATTCACCCCTCCACTTT.

The chain uses TRBV5-1 and TRBJ2-1, with TRBD1 matching 7 bases. This CDR3 is 15 amino acids long. With 0 bases clipped from V and 4 bases from J, the junction kept 4 bases outside the gene matches. Per the germline V gene, CDR1 is SGHRS and CDR2 is YFSETQ. The CDR3 region has the DNA TGCGCCAGCAGCTTGGAGACAGGGACGTACAATGAGCAGTTCTTC. It codes for CASSLETGTYNEQFF.

This clonotype was picked up a small number of times. The chain links TRBV29-1 to TRBJ1-2; 9 nucleotides agree with TRBD1. CDR3 length: 11 residues. Unmatched junction bases numbered 3, after V lost 8 bases and J lost 5 bases. The germline CDR1 and CDR2 sequences are SQVTM and ANQGSEA. DNA for the CDR3: TGCAGCATCGGACAGGGGTATGGCTACACCTTC. Its translation is CSIGQGYGYTF.

V and J are TRBV6-1 and TRBJ2-1; D unresolved. This CDR3 has 10 amino acids. V was cut by 6 bases and J by 7 bases, with 4 bases left in between. Germline V lookup: CDR1 MNHNS, CDR2 SASEGT. CDR3 sequence reads: CASRRNEQFF. The DNA of the CDR3 is TGTGCCAGCAGGCGTAATGAGCAGTTCTTC.

This chain joins TRBV7-6 and TRBJ2-5; possibly TRBD1 or TRBD2 for D (6 bases each). Trimming removed 7 bases from V and 4 bases from J, with 19 bases in between. This CDR3 has 15 residues. Germline V gene lookup returns CDR1 SGHVS and CDR2 FNYEAQ. DNA for the CDR3: TGTGCCAGCACCTCGAGTGGGGGGCACGGAGAGACCCAGTACTTC. Translated, it gives CASTSSGGHGETQYF.

The V and J genes are TRBV6-5 and TRBJ1-2, with TRBD1 as a possible D gene (5 bases). The V end was cut by 3 bases, the J end by 1 base, with 12 bases between. CDR3 length equals 15 residues. CDR1 is MNHEY and CDR2 is SVGAGI in the germline V gene. In nucleotides, the CDR3 is TGTGCCAGCAGTTATGGTGGGGGTCTTAACTATGGCTACACCTTC. It specifies CASSYGGGLNYGYTF.

This clonotype was found many times. The V gene is TRBV20-1, the J gene TRBJ1-2, with 8 nucleotides matching TRBD1. Per germline, CDR1 DFQATT and CDR2 SNEGSKA (reference sequence). Unmatched junction bases numbered 2, after V lost 5 bases and J lost 0 bases. The CDR3 loop spans 13 amino acids. CDR3 sequence: CSARTGPNYGYTF. As DNA, the CDR3 is TGCAGTGCTCGGACAGGGCCTAACTATGGCTACACCTTC.

About this clonotype: At one boundary the junction diverges from the germline segment, which might be a read error. This rearrangement joins TRBV20-1 to TRBJ2-3; 10 positions match TRBD1. The CDR3 runs to 17 residues. CDR1 DFQATT and CDR2 SNEGSKA come from the germline V gene (reference sequence). CDR3 nucleotides: TGCTGTGCTAGAGATTGGGACAGGGGACATGGGGCAGATACGCAGTATTTT. Amino acid sequence: CCARDWDRGHGADTQYF.

The rearrangement links TRBV10-3 to TRBJ2-3; possible D gene TRBD1, 5 bases. Germline values: CDR1 ENHRY, CDR2 SYGVKD. The CDR3 loop spans 15 amino acids. Trimming left V 0 bases short and J 3 bases short, with 10 bases between. The DNA for the CDR3 is TGTGCCATCAGTGAGTCAAGTGACAGTACAGATACGCAGTATTTT. It is translated as CAISESSDSTDTQYF.

The chain has TRBV7-3 and TRBJ1-6; 8 bases are shared with TRBD1. The CDR3 consists of 15 residues. Germline V gene sequence: CDR1 SGHTA, CDR2 FQGTGA. The ends lost 2 bases at V and 7 bases at J; junction bases unmatched: 4. CDR3 coding DNA: TGTGCCAGCAGCTTACAGGGGGCGCGGAATTCACCCCTCCACTTT. Translated, it gives CASSLQGARNSPLHF.

The CDR3 loop is CASSSRMSTDTQYF. As DNA, the CDR3 is TGTGCCAGCAGTTCCAGGATGAGCACAGATACGCAGTATTTT. This chain uses TRBV28 with TRBJ2-3; D is unresolved. Germline assignment: CDR1 MDHEN and CDR2 SYDVKM. The germline V and J ends were trimmed by 4 bases and 0 bases, with 8 bases remaining between them. CDR3 length: 14 amino acids.